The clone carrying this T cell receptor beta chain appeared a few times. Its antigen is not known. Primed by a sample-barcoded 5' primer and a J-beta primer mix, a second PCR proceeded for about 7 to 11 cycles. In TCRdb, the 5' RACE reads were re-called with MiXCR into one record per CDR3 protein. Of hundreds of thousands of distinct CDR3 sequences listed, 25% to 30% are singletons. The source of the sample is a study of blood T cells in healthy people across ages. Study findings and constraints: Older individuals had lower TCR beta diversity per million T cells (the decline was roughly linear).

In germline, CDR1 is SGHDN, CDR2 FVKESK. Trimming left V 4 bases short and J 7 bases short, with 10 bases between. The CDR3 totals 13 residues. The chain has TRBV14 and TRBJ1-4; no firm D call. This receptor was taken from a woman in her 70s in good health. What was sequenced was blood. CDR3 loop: CASSRGGFEKLFF. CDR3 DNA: TGTGCCAGCAGCCGAGGAGGGTTTGAAAAACTGTTTTTT.